This T cell receptor beta chain was captured by sequencing in a study of early T cells in non-severe SARS-CoV-2 infection. Across the whole study: Unsorted whole-blood RNA was sequenced in bulk, leaving chains unpaired.

The V end was cut by 6 bases, the J end by 5 bases, with 18 bases between. The germline gives CDR1 SGHVS, CDR2 FNYEAQ. This CDR3 contains 15 residues. Notes on the study in general: Comparison of clonotypes with VDJdb favored anti-spike CD8 responses while missing private and CD4 specificities.

Attachment of unique molecular identifiers was made to individual cDNA molecules. TCRdb passed the 5' RACE reads through MiXCR, listing each CDR3 protein once. The sample holds about 30,000 distinct CDR3 sequences; about 3.8% are singletons and the top ten take around 8.5%. This clonotype was seen many times. Its antigen is not known. The chain couples TRBV7-6 to TRBJ2-3, with D tentatively TRBD1 (6 bases). The specimen was whole blood. The source of this sequence is an adult who was a healthcare worker with PCR-confirmed SARS-CoV-2 infection or an uninfected control (not recorded which). The CDR3 DNA follows: TGTGCCAGCAGTTCCCCCTGGGGGCAAGAAGATACGCAGTATTTT. Its protein product is CASSSPWGQEDTQYF.